A selection of T cell receptor beta chains follows, all from one sample in a study of blood T cell repertoires in COVID-19. The method was immunoSEQ multiplex PCR; TCRdb's version includes in-frame clones alone and lacks a portion of them. The sample lists 200,000 to 250,000 clones; around 84% were seen once. Sequencing used PBMCs or T cells enriched from blood (not recorded which). Receptors were obtained from a woman between 40 and 55 years old who had recovered from COVID-19. Each CDR3 is given with its conserved first and last residue. D genes are given only for firm matches. The size entry is marked missing in some rows and otherwise reads once, few, many or a size class.

abundance: many; j_gene: TRBJ2-6; d_gene: TRBD1; v_gene: TRBV7-7; CDR3aa: CASSPGQGASGANVLTF; CDR3nt: TGTGCCAGCAGCCCGGGGCAGGGGGCCTCTGGGGCCAACGTCCTGACTTTC
abundance: .; j_gene: TRBJ2-1; d_gene: TRBD2; v_gene: TRBV7-9; CDR3aa: CASSPYSGMYNEQFF; CDR3nt: TGTGCCAGCAGCCCTTACAGCGGGATGTACAATGAGCAGTTCTTC
abundance: .; j_gene: TRBJ1-1; d_gene: .; v_gene: TRBV27; CDR3aa: CASSVQRNTEAFF; CDR3nt: TGTGCCAGCAGCGTACAGAGGAACACTGAAGCTTTCTTT
abundance: few; j_gene: TRBJ1-1; d_gene: TRBD1; v_gene: TRBV5-6; CDR3aa: CASSEPDRENTEAFF; CDR3nt: TGTGCCAGCAGCGAACCGGACAGGGAGAACACTGAAGCTTTCTTT
abundance: .; j_gene: TRBJ1-5; d_gene: .; v_gene: TRBV24-1; CDR3aa: CATSGGSGPNQPQHF; CDR3nt: TGTGCCACCAGTGGAGGCAGCGGCCCTAATCAGCCCCAGCATTTT
abundance: few; j_gene: TRBJ2-1; d_gene: .; v_gene: TRBV10-3; CDR3aa: CAIRPSVSNEQFF; CDR3nt: TGTGCCATCAGGCCTAGCGTTAGCAATGAGCAGTTCTTC
abundance: once; j_gene: TRBJ1-2; d_gene: TRBD1; v_gene: TRBV27; CDR3aa: CASKPGQHYGYTF; CDR3nt: TGTGCCAGCAAGCCGGGACAGCACTATGGCTACACCTTC
abundance: .; j_gene: TRBJ2-5; d_gene: .; v_gene: TRBV3-1/TRBV3-2; CDR3aa: CASRLRGGPETQYF; CDR3nt: TGTGCCAGCAGACTCCGAGGGGGTCCGGAGACCCAGTACTTC
abundance: .; j_gene: TRBJ2-2; d_gene: TRBD2; v_gene: TRBV18; CDR3aa: CASSPGAGGTGELFF; CDR3nt: TGTGCCAGCTCACCTGGAGCGGGAGGCACCGGGGAGCTGTTTTTT
abundance: .; j_gene: TRBJ1-3; d_gene: .; v_gene: TRBV28; CDR3aa: CASSPGALSGNTIYF; CDR3nt: TGTGCCAGCAGCCCGGGAGCCCTCTCTGGAAACACCATATATTTT
abundance: .; j_gene: TRBJ2-1; d_gene: TRBD2; v_gene: TRBV7-9; CDR3aa: CASSHLRGLADLSYNEQFF; CDR3nt: TGTGCCAGCAGCCACTTAAGGGGACTAGCGGACCTTTCCTACAATGAGCAGTTCTTC
abundance: .; j_gene: TRBJ2-5; d_gene: .; v_gene: TRBV6-2/TRBV6-3; CDR3aa: CASSYSAFPGTAGVETQYF; CDR3nt: TGTGCCAGCAGTTACAGTGCTTTTCCCGGGACAGCGGGGGTAGAGACCCAGTACTTC
abundance: .; j_gene: TRBJ1-3; d_gene: .; v_gene: TRBV11-2; CDR3aa: CASSLDRRAGGNTIYF; CDR3nt: TGTGCCAGCAGCTTAGATAGGCGGGCTGGTGGAAACACCATATATTTT
abundance: .; j_gene: TRBJ2-5; d_gene: TRBD1; v_gene: TRBV6-2/TRBV6-3; CDR3aa: CASSRDRGETQYF; CDR3nt: TGTGCCAGCAGCCGCGACAGGGGGGAGACCCAGTACTTC
abundance: .; j_gene: TRBJ1-1; d_gene: .; v_gene: TRBV24-1; CDR3aa: CATSDFGAGIAFF; CDR3nt: TGTGCCACCAGTGATTTCGGAGCAGGGATAGCTTTCTTT
abundance: once; j_gene: TRBJ1-2; d_gene: TRBD1; v_gene: TRBV19; CDR3aa: CASSPTGDYGYTF; CDR3nt: TGTGCCAGTAGCCCCACAGGGGACTATGGCTACACCTTC
abundance: few; j_gene: TRBJ2-1; d_gene: .; v_gene: TRBV7-9; CDR3aa: CASSTRLVSNEQFF; CDR3nt: TGTGCCAGCAGCACCCGACTAGTGAGCAATGAGCAGTTCTTC
abundance: .; j_gene: TRBJ1-4; d_gene: .; v_gene: TRBV11-2; CDR3aa: CASSLVRVGEKLFF; CDR3nt: TGTGCCAGCAGCTTAGTGAGGGTCGGAGAAAAACTGTTTTTT
abundance: .; j_gene: TRBJ2-3; d_gene: TRBD2; v_gene: TRBV11-2; CDR3aa: CASSLGGLAGGSTDTQYF; CDR3nt: TGTGCCAGCAGCTTAGGGGGACTAGCGGGAGGGTCCACAGATACGCAGTATTTT
abundance: .; j_gene: TRBJ2-2; d_gene: TRBD1; v_gene: TRBV18; CDR3aa: CASSPGQANTGELFF; CDR3nt: TGTGCCAGCTCACCGGGACAGGCTAACACCGGGGAGCTGTTTTTT
abundance: few; j_gene: TRBJ1-4; d_gene: .; v_gene: TRBV7-8; CDR3aa: CASSAYRVGNEKLFF; CDR3nt: TGTGCCAGCAGCGCCTACAGGGTCGGGAATGAAAAACTGTTTTTT
abundance: .; j_gene: TRBJ1-1; d_gene: TRBD1; v_gene: TRBV14; CDR3aa: CASSLHPGQGATEAFF; CDR3nt: TGTGCCAGCAGCCTACACCCGGGACAGGGGGCAACTGAAGCTTTCTTT
abundance: .; j_gene: TRBJ2-1; d_gene: TRBD2; v_gene: TRBV10-3; CDR3aa: CAISVTSGDYNEQFF; CDR3nt: TGTGCCATCAGTGTGACTAGCGGGGATTACAATGAGCAGTTCTTC
abundance: .; j_gene: TRBJ2-2; d_gene: TRBD2; v_gene: TRBV7-8; CDR3aa: CASSSPSSGLNTGELFF; CDR3nt: TGTGCCAGCAGCTCCCCCTCTAGCGGACTTAACACCGGGGAGCTGTTTTTT
abundance: .; j_gene: TRBJ2-4; d_gene: .; v_gene: TRBV19; CDR3aa: CASSIWGEENIQYF; CDR3nt: TGTGCCAGTAGTATCTGGGGGGAGGAAAACATTCAGTACTTC
abundance: .; j_gene: TRBJ1-1; d_gene: .; v_gene: TRBV12-3/TRBV12-4; CDR3aa: CASRETGVTEAFF; CDR3nt: TGTGCCAGTAGGGAAACAGGCGTCACTGAAGCTTTCTTT
abundance: .; j_gene: TRBJ2-7; d_gene: TRBD2; v_gene: TRBV12-3/TRBV12-4; CDR3aa: CASSTGGPYEQYF; CDR3nt: TGTGCCAGCAGTACGGGGGGGCCCTACGAGCAGTACTTC
abundance: .; j_gene: TRBJ1-5; d_gene: TRBD1; v_gene: TRBV6-1; CDR3aa: CASSESGDSVINQPQHF; CDR3nt: TGTGCCAGCAGTGAATCGGGGGACAGTGTCATCAATCAGCCCCAGCATTTT
abundance: .; j_gene: TRBJ2-7; d_gene: TRBD1; v_gene: TRBV6-5; CDR3aa: CASRGQAQHEQYF; CDR3nt: TGTGCCAGCAGGGGACAGGCTCAACACGAGCAGTACTTC
abundance: .; j_gene: TRBJ1-1; d_gene: TRBD1; v_gene: TRBV2; CDR3aa: CANGQGRVNTEAFF; CDR3nt: TGTGCCAACGGACAGGGGAGGGTGAACACTGAAGCTTTCTTT
abundance: .; j_gene: TRBJ2-4; d_gene: TRBD2; v_gene: TRBV14; CDR3aa: CASSQSPLAGFLLAKNIQYF; CDR3nt: TGTGCCAGCAGCCAAAGTCCCCTAGCGGGATTTCTCCTAGCCAAAAACATTCAGTACTTC
abundance: .; j_gene: TRBJ1-3; d_gene: .; v_gene: TRBV30; CDR3aa: CAWSRGSGNTIYF; CDR3nt: TGTGCCTGGAGCCGGGGCTCTGGAAACACCATATATTTT
abundance: once; j_gene: TRBJ1-5; d_gene: TRBD1; v_gene: TRBV24-1; CDR3aa: CATSDTGGGQPQHF; CDR3nt: TGTGCCACCAGTGATACAGGGGGCGGACAGCCCCAGCATTTT
abundance: .; j_gene: TRBJ2-3; d_gene: TRBD2; v_gene: TRBV5-6; CDR3aa: CASSVRLAVSTDTQYF; CDR3nt: TGTGCCAGCAGCGTTCGACTAGCGGTTAGCACAGATACGCAGTATTTT
abundance: .; j_gene: TRBJ2-5; d_gene: TRBD1; v_gene: TRBV7-9; CDR3aa: CATKGTGQETQYF; CDR3nt: TGTGCCACCAAAGGGACAGGGCAGGAGACCCAGTACTTC
abundance: .; j_gene: TRBJ2-7; d_gene: TRBD2; v_gene: TRBV18; CDR3aa: CASSPAGTSGRNEQYF; CDR3nt: TGTGCCAGCTCACCCGCCGGGACTAGCGGGAGAAACGAGCAGTACTTC
abundance: once; j_gene: TRBJ2-7; d_gene: .; v_gene: TRBV3-1/TRBV3-2; CDR3aa: CASSLVGDFYEQYF; CDR3nt: TGTGCCAGCAGCCTCGTGGGGGACTTCTACGAGCAGTACTTC
abundance: .; j_gene: TRBJ2-5; d_gene: TRBD1; v_gene: TRBV10-1; CDR3aa: CASSESGTADETQYF; CDR3nt: TGCGCCAGCAGTGAGTCGGGGACAGCCGATGAGACCCAGTACTTC
abundance: .; j_gene: TRBJ1-6; d_gene: TRBD1; v_gene: TRBV5-1; CDR3aa: CASSPIGQGGTDSPLHF; CDR3nt: TGCGCCAGCAGCCCGATAGGACAGGGGGGAACGGATTCACCCCTCCACTTT
abundance: .; j_gene: TRBJ1-1; d_gene: .; v_gene: TRBV15; CDR3aa: CATSSGGLRNTEAFF; CDR3nt: TGTGCCACCAGCAGTGGGGGACTCAGAAACACTGAAGCTTTCTTT
abundance: .; j_gene: TRBJ1-1; d_gene: .; v_gene: TRBV7-3; CDR3aa: CASSLEANTEAFF; CDR3nt: TGTGCCAGCAGCTTAGAGGCGAACACTGAAGCTTTCTTT
abundance: .; j_gene: TRBJ1-1; d_gene: TRBD1; v_gene: TRBV5-5; CDR3aa: CASSLGTGGSNTEAFF; CDR3nt: TGTGCCAGCAGCTTGGGAACAGGGGGCTCGAACACTGAAGCTTTCTTT
abundance: .; j_gene: TRBJ1-2; d_gene: .; v_gene: TRBV29-1; CDR3aa: CSVPGHNYGYTF; CDR3nt: TGCAGCGTTCCGGGACATAACTATGGCTACACCTTC
abundance: few; j_gene: TRBJ1-2; d_gene: TRBD1; v_gene: TRBV30; CDR3aa: CAWSVGTGGDYGYTF; CDR3nt: TGTGCCTGGAGTGTGGGGACAGGGGGTGACTATGGCTACACCTTC
abundance: .; j_gene: TRBJ2-1; d_gene: TRBD2; v_gene: TRBV5-1; CDR3aa: CASSLGPSGYNEQFF; CDR3nt: TGCGCCAGCAGCTTGGGTCCTAGCGGGTACAATGAGCAGTTCTTC
abundance: once; j_gene: TRBJ2-3; d_gene: TRBD1; v_gene: TRBV24-1; CDR3aa: CATSDTGQGITDTQYF; CDR3nt: TGTGCCACCAGTGATACTGGACAGGGAATCACAGATACGCAGTATTTT
abundance: .; j_gene: TRBJ2-7; d_gene: .; v_gene: TRBV2; CDR3aa: CASRAGPGRAYEQYF; CDR3nt: TGTGCCAGCAGAGCGGGCCCGGGACGAGCCTACGAGCAGTACTTC
abundance: once; j_gene: TRBJ2-1; d_gene: TRBD2; v_gene: TRBV28; CDR3aa: CASSPLQRELDNEQFF; CDR3nt: TGTGCCAGCAGTCCACTCCAGCGGGAGTTAGACAATGAGCAGTTCTTC
abundance: once; j_gene: TRBJ2-2; d_gene: .; v_gene: TRBV11-3; CDR3aa: CASSQIAGELFF; CDR3nt: TGTGCCAGCAGCCAGATCGCCGGGGAGCTGTTTTTT
abundance: .; j_gene: TRBJ1-5; d_gene: .; v_gene: TRBV4-3; CDR3aa: CASSPWRDSNQPQHF; CDR3nt: TGCGCCAGCAGCCCCTGGCGGGATAGCAATCAGCCCCAGCATTTT
abundance: .; j_gene: TRBJ1-6; d_gene: TRBD1; v_gene: TRBV5-4; CDR3aa: CASSLPGQLNSPLHF; CDR3nt: TGTGCCAGCAGCTTACCGGGACAGCTAAATTCACCCCTCCACTTT
abundance: .; j_gene: TRBJ2-2; d_gene: .; v_gene: TRBV5-1; CDR3aa: CASSLGTQNTGELFF; CDR3nt: TGCGCCAGCAGCCTCGGGACACAGAACACCGGGGAGCTGTTTTTT
abundance: .; j_gene: TRBJ1-5; d_gene: .; v_gene: TRBV2; CDR3aa: CASSYQGGWDQPQHF; CDR3nt: TGTGCCAGCAGTTACCAAGGCGGGTGGGATCAGCCCCAGCATTTT
abundance: .; j_gene: TRBJ2-1; d_gene: TRBD2; v_gene: TRBV24-1; CDR3aa: CATSVEASGRNEQFF; CDR3nt: TGTGCCACCAGTGTGGAGGCTAGCGGGAGGAATGAGCAGTTCTTC
abundance: .; j_gene: TRBJ2-3; d_gene: .; v_gene: TRBV24-1; CDR3aa: CATSERIAESTDTQYF; CDR3nt: TGTGCCACCAGTGAAAGAATAGCGGAGAGCACAGATACGCAGTATTTT
abundance: .; j_gene: TRBJ1-2; d_gene: TRBD1; v_gene: TRBV19; CDR3aa: CASSPSGTGPSYTF; CDR3nt: TGTGCCAGTAGTCCATCCGGGACAGGGCCTTCCTACACCTTC
abundance: .; j_gene: TRBJ2-7; d_gene: TRBD1; v_gene: TRBV27; CDR3aa: CASSPWTGVNEQYF; CDR3nt: TGTGCCAGCAGTCCCTGGACAGGGGTGAACGAGCAGTACTTC
abundance: .; j_gene: TRBJ1-1; d_gene: .; v_gene: TRBV28; CDR3aa: CASNLQGGPEAFF; CDR3nt: TGTGCCAGCAACCTTCAGGGAGGACCTGAAGCTTTCTTT